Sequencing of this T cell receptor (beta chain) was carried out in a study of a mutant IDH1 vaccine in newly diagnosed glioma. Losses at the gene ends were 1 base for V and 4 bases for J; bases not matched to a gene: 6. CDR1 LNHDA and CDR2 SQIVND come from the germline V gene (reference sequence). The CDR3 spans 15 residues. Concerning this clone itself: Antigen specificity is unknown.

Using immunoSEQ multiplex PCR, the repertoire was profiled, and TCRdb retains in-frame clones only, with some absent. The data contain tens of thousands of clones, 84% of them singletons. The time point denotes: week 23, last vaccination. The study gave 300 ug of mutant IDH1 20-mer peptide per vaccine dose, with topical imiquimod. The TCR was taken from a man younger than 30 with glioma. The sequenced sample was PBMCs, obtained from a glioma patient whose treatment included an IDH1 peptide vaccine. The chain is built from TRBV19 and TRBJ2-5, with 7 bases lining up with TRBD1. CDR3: CASSIGQGGVETQYF. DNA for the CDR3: TGTGCCAGTAGTATAGGACAGGGCGGAGTAGAGACCCAGTACTTC.